This T cell receptor (beta chain) was observed in a study of identical twins. Findings and caveats of the study: The study drew conclusions from cross-sectional statistical analysis, not from following the same donors. Twins' surplus sharing was weaker for beta out-of-frame sequences. Modelling underestimated the level of out-of-frame TCR alpha sharing observed in monozygotic twins.

The authors used template switching to add a universal primer site and gave cDNA unique molecular identifiers. TCRdb analysed the 5' RACE reads with MiXCR anew, one entry per CDR3 protein. The sample has about 260,000 distinct CDR3 sequences; roughly 7% are singletons. Note on this clonotype: The antigen is undetermined.

This CDR3 is built from 14 residues. CDR1 is DFQATT and CDR2 is SNEGSKA in the germline V gene (reference sequence). Trimming removed 6 bases from V and 8 bases from J, with 20 bases in between. These data were also reused for a study on yellow fever vaccine responses in identical twins.

This TCR was sampled from a woman between 18 and 29 years old in good health. Sequencing was performed on memory (CD45RO+) T cells sorted from blood. The chain combines TRBV20-1 with TRBJ2-1, with a tentative D call TRBD2 (5 bases). DNA of the CDR3: TGCAGTGCCCTATTACGGGGAAAGAGGGATGAGCAGTTCTTC. It encodes CSALLRGKRDEQFF.